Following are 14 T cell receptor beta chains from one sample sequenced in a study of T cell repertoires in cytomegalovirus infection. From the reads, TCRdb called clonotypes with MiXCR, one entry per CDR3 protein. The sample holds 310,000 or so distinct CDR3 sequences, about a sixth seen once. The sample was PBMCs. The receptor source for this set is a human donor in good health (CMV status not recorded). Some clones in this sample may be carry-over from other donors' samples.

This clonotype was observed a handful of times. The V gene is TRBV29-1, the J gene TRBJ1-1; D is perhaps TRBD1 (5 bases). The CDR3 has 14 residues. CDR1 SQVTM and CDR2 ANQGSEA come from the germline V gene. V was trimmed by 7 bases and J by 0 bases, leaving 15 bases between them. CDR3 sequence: CSAARVLLNTEAFF. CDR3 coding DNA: TGCAGCGCCGCCAGGGTGCTATTGAACACTGAAGCTTTCTTT.

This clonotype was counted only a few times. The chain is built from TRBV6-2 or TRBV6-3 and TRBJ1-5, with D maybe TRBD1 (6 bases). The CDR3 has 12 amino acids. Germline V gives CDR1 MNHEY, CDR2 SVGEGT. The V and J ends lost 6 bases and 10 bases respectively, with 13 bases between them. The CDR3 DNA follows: TGTGCCAGCAGAGCTAACAGGGATCCCCAGCATTTT. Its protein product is CASRANRDPQHF.

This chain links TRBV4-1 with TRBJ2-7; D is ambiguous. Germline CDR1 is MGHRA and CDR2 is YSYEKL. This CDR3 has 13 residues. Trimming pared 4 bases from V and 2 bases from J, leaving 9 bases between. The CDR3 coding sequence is TGCGCCAGCAGCCCGGAACCGACCTACGAGCAGTACTTC. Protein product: CASSPEPTYEQYF.

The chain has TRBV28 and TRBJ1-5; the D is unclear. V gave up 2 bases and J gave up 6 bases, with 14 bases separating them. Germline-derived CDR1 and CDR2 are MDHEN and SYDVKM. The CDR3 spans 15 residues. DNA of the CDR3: TGTGCCAGCAGTTTAGGACTCAAGGCGGGTCAGCCCCAGCATTTT. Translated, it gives CASSLGLKAGQPQHF.

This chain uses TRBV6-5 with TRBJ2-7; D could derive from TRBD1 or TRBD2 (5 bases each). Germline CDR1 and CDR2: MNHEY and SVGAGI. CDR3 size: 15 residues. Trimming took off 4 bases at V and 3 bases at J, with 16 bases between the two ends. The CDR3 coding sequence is TGTGCCAGCAGTTCAGGATGGGGGTCCCTCTACGAGCAGTACTTC. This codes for CASSSGWGSLYEQYF.

This chain's CDR3 is CASSHLGQGLGTGELFF. As DNA, the CDR3 is TGTGCCAGCAGCCATCTGGGACAAGGCCTTGGGACCGGGGAGCTGTTTTTT. The chain has TRBV3-1 and TRBJ2-2; a possible D gene is TRBD1 (6 bases). V lost 3 bases and J lost 5, with 19 bases in between. CDR1 is LGHDT, CDR2 YNNKEL, per germline (reference sequence). The CDR3 contains 17 residues.

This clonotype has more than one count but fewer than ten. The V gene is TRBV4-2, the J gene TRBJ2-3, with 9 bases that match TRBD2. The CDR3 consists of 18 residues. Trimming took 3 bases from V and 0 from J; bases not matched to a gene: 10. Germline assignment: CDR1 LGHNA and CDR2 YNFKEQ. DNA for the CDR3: TGTGCCAGCAGCCAGGGGACTAGCCCTGAGGCTAGCACAGATACGCAGTATTTT. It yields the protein CASSQGTSPEASTDTQYF.

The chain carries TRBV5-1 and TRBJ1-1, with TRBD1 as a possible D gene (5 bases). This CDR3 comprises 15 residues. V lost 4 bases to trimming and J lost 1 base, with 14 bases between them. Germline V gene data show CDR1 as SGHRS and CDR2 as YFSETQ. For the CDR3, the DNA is TGCGCCAGCAGCCCACGGGGACCGGCGAACACTGAAGCTTTCTTT. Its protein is CASSPRGPANTEAFF.

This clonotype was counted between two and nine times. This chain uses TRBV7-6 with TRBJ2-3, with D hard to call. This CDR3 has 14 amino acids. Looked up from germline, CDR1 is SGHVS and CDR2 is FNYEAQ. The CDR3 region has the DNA TGTGCTAGCTCAAGAGGTCTAGATCCAGATACGCAGTATTTT. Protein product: CASSRGLDPDTQYF. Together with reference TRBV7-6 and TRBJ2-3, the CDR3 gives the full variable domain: GAGVSQSPRYKVTKRGQDVALRCDPISGHVSLYWYRQALGQGPEFLTYFNYEAQQDKSGLPNDRFSAERPEGSISTLTIQRTEQRDSAMYRCASSRGLDPDTQYFGPGTRLTVL.

CDR3 nucleotides: TGCAGTGCCGGGGGACGGGATGTCTACGAGCAGTACTTC. It encodes CSAGGRDVYEQYF. The J gene is TRBJ2-7, the V gene TRBV20-1, with TRBD2 as a possible D gene (6 bases). Germline CDR1 reads DFQATT; CDR2 reads SNEGSKA (reference sequence). This CDR3 spans 13 amino acids. V was trimmed by 6 bases and J by 3 bases, leaving 15 bases between them.

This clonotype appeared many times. CDR3 DNA sequence: TGTGCCAGCAGCCCCCTGGCCAAGCGGGGGGGCTCTGGGGCCAACGTCCTGACTTTC. Amino acids: CASSPLAKRGGSGANVLTF. This chain links TRBV7-6 with TRBJ2-6, with 10 bases lining up with TRBD2. Trimming cost V 5 bases and J 0 bases; bases outside gene matches: 10. The germline gives CDR1 SGHVS, CDR2 FNYEAQ. The CDR3 consists of 19 residues.

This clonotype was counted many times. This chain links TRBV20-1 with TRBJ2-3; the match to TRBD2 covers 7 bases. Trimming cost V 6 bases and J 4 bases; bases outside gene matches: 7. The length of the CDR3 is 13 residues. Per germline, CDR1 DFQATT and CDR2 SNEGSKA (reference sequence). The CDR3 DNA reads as TGCAGTGCCCCGACGGGGGGTGCAGATACGCAGTATTTT. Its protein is CSAPTGGADTQYF.

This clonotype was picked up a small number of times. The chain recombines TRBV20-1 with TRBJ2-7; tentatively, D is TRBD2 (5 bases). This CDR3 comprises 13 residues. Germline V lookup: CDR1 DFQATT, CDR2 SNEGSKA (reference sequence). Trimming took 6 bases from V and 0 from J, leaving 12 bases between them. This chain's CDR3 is CSAQRRISYEQYF. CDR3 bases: TGCAGTGCACAGCGGCGGATCTCCTACGAGCAGTACTTC.

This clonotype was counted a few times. CDR3 DNA sequence: TGTGCCAGCAGCCCCGACCTGGTCACTGAAGCTTTCTTT. Translated: CASSPDLVTEAFF. This chain uses TRBV28 with TRBJ1-1; D gene ambiguous. V gave up 6 bases and J gave up 4 bases, with 12 bases separating them. Germline-derived CDR1 and CDR2 are MDHEN and SYDVKM. The CDR3 has 13 amino acids.